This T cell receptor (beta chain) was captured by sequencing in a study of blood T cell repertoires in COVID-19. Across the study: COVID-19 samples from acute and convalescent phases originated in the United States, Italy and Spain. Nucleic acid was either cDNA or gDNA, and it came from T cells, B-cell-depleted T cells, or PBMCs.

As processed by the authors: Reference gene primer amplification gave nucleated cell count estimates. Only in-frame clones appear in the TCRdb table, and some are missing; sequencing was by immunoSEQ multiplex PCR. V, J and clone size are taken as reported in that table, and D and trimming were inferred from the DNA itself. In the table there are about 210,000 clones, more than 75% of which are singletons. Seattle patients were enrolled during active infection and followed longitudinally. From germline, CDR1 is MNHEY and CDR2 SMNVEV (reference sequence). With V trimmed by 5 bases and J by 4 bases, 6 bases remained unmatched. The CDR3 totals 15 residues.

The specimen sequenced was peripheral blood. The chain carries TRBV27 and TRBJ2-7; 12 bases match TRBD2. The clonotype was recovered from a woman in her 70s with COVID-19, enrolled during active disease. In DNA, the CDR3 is TGTGCCAGCAGTGCTAGCGGGAGGGCATTTTACGAGCAGTACTTC. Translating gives CASSASGRAFYEQYF.